The rows below give T cell receptor beta chains drawn from one sample of a study of blood T cell repertoires in COVID-19. Only in-frame clones appear in the TCRdb table, and some are missing; sequencing was by immunoSEQ multiplex PCR. Among nearly 300,000 clones, approximately 90% were seen once, and the ten largest hold over 6%. Sequencing was carried out using peripheral blood. Source of these receptors: a woman aged 25 to 39 who had recovered from COVID-19. CDR3s include the opening cysteine and the closing phenylalanine or tryptophan. A D gene is named only where the DNA matches it firmly. Clone size is given for some rows only: seen once, a few or many times, or a class if the clone is expanded.

V	size	J	length	D	DNA	CDR3
TRBV28	NA	TRBJ1-2	15	NA	TGTGCCAGCAGTTTAGGTGCAGGGTTTCGCAATGGCTACACCTTC	CASSLGAGFRNGYTF
TRBV19	NA	TRBJ2-1	17	NA	TGTGCCAGTAGTATAGATTTGGGGGGGGCGGCCTACAATGAGCAGTTCTTC	CASSIDLGGAAYNEQFF
TRBV5-5	NA	TRBJ2-7	15	TRBD2	TGTGCCAGCAGCCAAGCGGGGGGGGCGCGGTACGAGCAGTACTTC	CASSQAGGARYEQYF
TRBV29-1	NA	TRBJ2-7	13	TRBD1	TGCAGCGTTGATCAGCCAGGGGGCCACGAGCAGTACTTC	CSVDQPGGHEQYF
TRBV29-1	NA	TRBJ1-1	13	NA	TGCAGCTCATCCGGGGGGGACAACACTGAAGCTTTCTTT	CSSSGGDNTEAFF
TRBV7-2	NA	TRBJ2-7	14	TRBD1	TGTGCCAGCAGCTCGCTGGACAGGGGCGACGAGCAGTACTTC	CASSSLDRGDEQYF
TRBV7-9	NA	TRBJ1-5	15	TRBD1	TGTGCCAGCAGCCCCCATGGGACAGGGAATCAGCCCCAGCATTTT	CASSPHGTGNQPQHF
TRBV28	once	TRBJ2-3	14	NA	TGTGCCAGCAGTTTTGAGGGATTCACAGATACGCAGTATTTT	CASSFEGFTDTQYF
TRBV7-8	NA	TRBJ2-5	17	TRBD2	TGTGCCAGCAGCTCCACTCAACTAGCGGGGCATCAAGAGACCCAGTACTTC	CASSSTQLAGHQETQYF
TRBV28	NA	TRBJ1-1	13	NA	TGTGCCAGCACCATAGGGGGGGACACTGAAGCTTTCTTT	CASTIGGDTEAFF
TRBV5-1	NA	TRBJ2-3	16	TRBD2	TGCGCCAGCAGCTTGGAGCGGGGGGGCGGATCAGATACGCAGTATTTT	CASSLERGGGSDTQYF
TRBV29-1	NA	TRBJ1-2	13	TRBD1	TGCAGCGCAGGACAGGGGGTGGACTATGGCTACACCTTC	CSAGQGVDYGYTF
TRBV14	once	TRBJ2-7	15	NA	TGTGCCAGCAGCCCTGTATTTATAGGGGCCCGGGAGCAGTACTTC	CASSPVFIGAREQYF
TRBV6-5	NA	TRBJ1-1	16	NA	TGTGCCAGCAGTTCGGTTCCGGGGTGGGAGAGCACTGAAGCTTTCTTT	CASSSVPGWESTEAFF
TRBV10-2	NA	TRBJ2-1	13	TRBD1	TGCGCCAGCAAGGACAGGTCCTACAATGAGCAGTTCTTC	CASKDRSYNEQFF
TRBV2	NA	TRBJ1-3	15	NA	TGTGCCAGCAGTGAAGCGCGAAGCTATGGAAACACCATATATTTT	CASSEARSYGNTIYF
TRBV5-1	NA	TRBJ1-1	14	TRBD1	TGCGCCAGCAGCTTGGGGACAGGGGGAACTGAAGCTTTCTTT	CASSLGTGGTEAFF
TRBV2	NA	TRBJ1-6	14	NA	TGTGCCACCAAAAGGGGCGGAAGTGGATCACCCCTCCACTTT	CATKRGGSGSPLHF
TRBV2	once	TRBJ2-1	15	TRBD2	TGTGCCAGCAGGGACCGGGGGGGCCGGGGAAATGAGCAGTTCTTC	CASRDRGGRGNEQFF
TRBV2	NA	TRBJ2-7	16	TRBD1	TGTGCCAGCAGTGAATCGTTGGGACAGGGGCCCGTCGAGCAGTACTTC	CASSESLGQGPVEQYF
TRBV7-2	NA	TRBJ2-2	15	NA	TGTGCCAGCAGCCCTAGGGGGGGAGGGACCGGGGAGCTGTTTTTT	CASSPRGGGTGELFF
TRBV28	NA	TRBJ2-7	16	TRBD2	TGTGCCAGCAGTCCCGAGCTAGCGGGGAGGCATTACGAGCAGTACTTC	CASSPELAGRHYEQYF
TRBV28	NA	TRBJ2-2	17	NA	TGTGCCAGCAGTTCTCTACTGAGGGGGGGCCTGGACGGGGAGCTGTTTTTT	CASSSLLRGGLDGELFF
TRBV14	NA	TRBJ1-3	18	NA	TGTGCCAGCAGCCAAGTTCCCGGGGGACGGATCTCTGGAAACACCATATATTTT	CASSQVPGGRISGNTIYF
TRBV19	NA	TRBJ1-2	12	NA	TGTGCCAGTGACCGGGGTGGCTATGGCTACACCTTC	CASDRGGYGYTF
TRBV6-6	once	TRBJ1-2	13	TRBD1	TGTGCCAGCAGTCCCGGGACAGGTAATGGCTACACCTTC	CASSPGTGNGYTF
TRBV28	NA	TRBJ2-1	16	TRBD1	TGTGCCAGCTGGACCGGGACAGGGGGTGGGATGGGTGAGCAGTTCTTC	CASWTGTGGGMGEQFF
TRBV7-2	NA	TRBJ1-1	16	TRBD1	TGTGCCAGCAGCTTCCGGGACAGGAATGGGAACACTGAAGCTTTCTTT	CASSFRDRNGNTEAFF
TRBV28	NA	TRBJ1-2	12	TRBD1	TGTGCCAGCAGGCTAACAGGGACAGGACTCACCTTC	CASRLTGTGLTF
TRBV12-3/TRBV12-4	NA	TRBJ1-1	12	NA	TGTGCCAGCTTTAGCTCCCACACTGAAGCTTTCTTT	CASFSSHTEAFF
TRBV2	NA	TRBJ1-5	11	NA	TGTGCCGAAGGGCAGTGGCGGGCCCAGCATTTT	CAEGQWRAQHF
TRBV9	NA	TRBJ2-5	15	TRBD2	TGTGCCAGCAGCGTATCGCTAGCGGGACAAGAGACCCAGTACTTC	CASSVSLAGQETQYF
TRBV5-1	NA	TRBJ2-2	16	NA	TGCGCCAGCAGCTTTCGTGGGACTGGGAACACCGGGGAGCTGTTTTTT	CASSFRGTGNTGELFF
TRBV28	NA	TRBJ1-2	14	NA	TGTGCCAGCAGTTTCACCCGGGAAGCTGGTGGCTACACCTTC	CASSFTREAGGYTF
TRBV4-3	NA	TRBJ1-1	14	NA	TGCGCCAGCAGCGCCGGGCCCCGGGGGACTGAAGCTTTCTTT	CASSAGPRGTEAFF
TRBV9	NA	TRBJ1-1	13	TRBD1	TGTGCCAGCAGACCCCCAGGGGGCACTGAAGCTTTCTTT	CASRPPGGTEAFF
TRBV5-5	NA	TRBJ1-2	12	NA	TGTGCCAGCACCTGGGACACCTATGGCTACACCTTC	CASTWDTYGYTF
TRBV7-9	NA	TRBJ2-7	14	TRBD1	TGTGCCAGCAGCTTAGCTGGACAGGAGTACGAGCAGTACTTC	CASSLAGQEYEQYF
TRBV19	NA	TRBJ1-5	14	TRBD1	TGTGCCAGTAACGACAGGGGCTTAAGGCAGCCCCAGCATTTT	CASNDRGLRQPQHF
TRBV5-1	NA	TRBJ1-4	14	TRBD1	TGCGCCAGTAGCCCGGGACAGCTTAATGAAAAACTGTTTTTT	CASSPGQLNEKLFF
TRBV2	NA	TRBJ1-1	17	NA	TGTGCCAGCAGTGAAGCGGGAGGTGGGTTTATCCACACTGAAGCTTTCTTT	CASSEAGGGFIHTEAFF
TRBV19	NA	TRBJ2-5	13	NA	TGTGCCAGTAGTATACGAGGTTCAGAGACCCAGTACTTC	CASSIRGSETQYF
TRBV3-1/TRBV3-2	NA	TRBJ1-2	14	TRBD1	TGTGCCAGCAGCCCACGACAGGGAGCCTATGGCTACACCTTC	CASSPRQGAYGYTF
TRBV5-1	NA	TRBJ1-2	13	NA	TGCGCCAGCAGCTTGGGAGGAACTTATGGCTACACCTTC	CASSLGGTYGYTF
TRBV28	NA	TRBJ1-5	11	NA	TGTGCCAGCAGTGGGGCCCAGCCCCAGCATTTT	CASSGAQPQHF
TRBV11-3	NA	TRBJ2-2	14	TRBD1	TGTGCCAGCAGCTCGGGACAGGGGTACGGGGAGCTGTTTTTT	CASSSGQGYGELFF
TRBV5-1	once	TRBJ2-2	16	NA	TGCGCCAGCAGCTTGGATGGCAGGGCTTTCACCGGGGAGCTGTTTTTT	CASSLDGRAFTGELFF
TRBV4-1	NA	TRBJ2-7	14	NA	TGCGCCAGCAGCCTGCGGGTTAGCTCCTACGAGCAGTACTTC	CASSLRVSSYEQYF
TRBV11-2	NA	TRBJ2-3	14	NA	TGTGCCAGCAGCTTGGGGGGGCCACAGGATACGCAGTATTTT	CASSLGGPQDTQYF